Included here is one TCR beta chain sequence, with context. The antigen remains undetermined. These data originate in a study of shared clonotypes between healthy human individuals. The CDR3 has 17 amino acids. Germline assignment: CDR1 MDHEN and CDR2 SYDVKM. V trimming: 3 bases; J trimming: 6 bases; junction bases outside the gene matches: 14. Each sorted subset replicate got 200 ng genomic DNA, roughly 30,000 genomes. Method: immunoSEQ multiplex PCR; TCRdb's copy keeps in-frame clones and lacks some. The table has about a million clones, more than 75% seen once. Regarding the study as a whole: Generally, estimated richness proved larger in naive subsets than it did in memory subsets. Non-shared clonotypes showed lower generation probabilities than clonotypes common to all four donors. Rarefaction curves obtained for sorted subsets showed sequencing incomplete despite large depth.

The source of this sequence is a young man in good health. The rearrangement uses TRBV28 and TRBJ1-2, with 9 bases lining up with TRBD1. Sequenced: memory CD4+ T cells sorted from blood. Documented subset: CD45RA-negative fraction. The CDR3 coding sequence is TGTGCCAGCAGTTTCCTGGGACAGGGCCCCTGGGGGGATGGCTACACCTTC. It encodes CASSFLGQGPWGDGYTF.